These 19 T cell receptor beta chains share one sample of origin, sequenced in a study of blood T cell repertoires in COVID-19. Assay used: immunoSEQ multiplex PCR; TCRdb lists only in-frame clones, some missing. The table includes roughly 160,000 clones, approximately 81% detected once. The source material was peripheral blood. The receptors were sampled from a man in his forties or fifties with acute or convalescent COVID-19.

The chain has TRBV5-4 and TRBJ2-5; D gene unclear. The CDR3 totals 16 residues. With 0 bases removed from V and 1 base from J, the gap between germline ends came to 13 bases. Germline V gene lookup returns CDR1 SGHNT and CDR2 YYREEE (reference sequence). The CDR3 spells CASSLELARSQETQYF. The CDR3 DNA follows: TGTGCCAGCAGCTTGGAATTAGCACGATCCCAAGAGACCCAGTACTTC.

V usage is TRBV3-1 (or the pseudogene TRBV3-2) and J usage is TRBJ2-1; 10 nucleotides line up with TRBD2. This CDR3 contains 18 residues. Germline CDR1 reads LGHDT; CDR2 reads YNNKEL (reference sequence). V shed 1 base, J shed 4 bases, and the junction held 10 bases outside the gene matches. The CDR3 DNA reads TGTGCCAGCAGCCAAGCTAGCGGGGGAGAGTTGTGGTACAATGAGCAGTTCTTC. Protein sequence: CASSQASGGELWYNEQFF.

This clone was recorded a few times. The chain is built from TRBV4-1 and TRBJ2-7, with D possibly being TRBD1 (5 bases). This CDR3 comprises 14 residues. Germline-derived CDR1 and CDR2 are MGHRA and YSYEKL. V was shortened by 1 base and J by 2 bases, with 9 bases between the two germline ends. CDR3 protein: CASSQGQGAYEQYF. The CDR3 region has the DNA TGCGCCAGCAGCCAAGGGCAGGGTGCCTACGAGCAGTACTTC.

This clone was picked up one time. The CDR3 coding sequence is TGTGCCAGCAGCTTCCCAGGACCTACAGGCCGCGGGGAGCTGTTTTTT. As protein: CASSFPGPTGRGELFF. The rearrangement links TRBV7-2 to TRBJ2-2; weak D call: TRBD1 (5 bases). With 3 bases removed from V and 7 bases from J, the gap between germline ends came to 18 bases. The CDR3 sequence is 16 residues long. Germline V gene lookup returns CDR1 SGHTA and CDR2 FQGNSA.

CDR3 sequence: CASSSFSYNEQFF. The CDR3 nucleotides read TGTGCCAGCAGCTCCTTTTCCTACAATGAGCAGTTCTTC. The J gene is TRBJ2-1, the V gene TRBV12-3 or TRBV12-4, with D unresolved. Trimming cost V 6 bases and J 1 base, with 7 bases left between them. CDR3 length: 13 residues.

This chain joins TRBV4-1 and TRBJ1-5; maybe TRBD1 (6 bases). This CDR3 spans 16 amino acids. The germline V gene encodes CDR1 MGHRA and CDR2 YSYEKL. Deletions cut 4 bases from V and 1 base from J, with 14 bases between. CDR3 nucleotide sequence: TGCGCCAGCAGCCCCCTACCAGGACAGAGCAATCAGCCCCAGCATTTT. It encodes CASSPLPGQSNQPQHF.

This clone was seen once. The chain recombines TRBV5-1 with TRBJ1-4; a possible D gene is TRBD1 (6 bases). Trimming shortened V by 3 bases and J by 8 bases, and 11 bases separated the two germline ends. Germline V gene sequence: CDR1 SGHRS, CDR2 YFSETQ. The CDR3 consists of 13 residues. The CDR3, as DNA: TGCGCCAGCAGCTGGGAGGGGGGCGAAAAACTGTTTTTT. Its translation: CASSWEGGEKLFF.

This rearrangement joins TRBV7-8 to TRBJ2-3, with D tentatively TRBD1 (5 bases). The V gene lost 5 bases and the J gene lost 2 bases, with 14 bases spanning the gap. The CDR3 is 15 amino acids. Looked up from germline, CDR1 is SGHVS and CDR2 is FQNEAQ. This CDR3 reads CASSGVAGPTDTQYF. CDR3 DNA sequence: TGTGCCAGCAGCGGGGTAGCAGGGCCCACAGATACGCAGTATTTT.

The chain carries TRBV3-1 (or the pseudogene TRBV3-2) and TRBJ2-3, with 7 bases that match TRBD1. The CDR3 totals 15 residues. V dropped 3 bases and J dropped 15; count of bases not matched to a gene: 18. Germline V CDR1 and CDR2: LGHDT, YNNKEL (reference sequence). CDR3 residues: CASSHHWGSSDRAYF. In DNA, the CDR3 is TGTGCCAGCAGCCACCACTGGGGCAGTTCTGACAGGGCATATTTT.

CDR3 sequence: CASSVGKTPRTDTQYF. The CDR3 DNA reads as TGTGCCAGCAGCGTAGGGAAGACCCCGAGGACAGATACGCAGTATTTT. This chain uses TRBV9 with TRBJ2-3; D gene uncertain. Deletions cut 0 bases from V and 3 bases from J, with 14 bases between. CDR1 is SGDLS, CDR2 YYNGEE, per germline. This CDR3 spans 16 amino acids.

The V gene is TRBV2, the J gene TRBJ2-3, with 8 bases matching TRBD1. Germline V gene lookup returns CDR1 SNHLY and CDR2 FYNNEI. The junction had 7 bases not matched to a gene; V was cut back by 0 bases and J by 14 bases. The CDR3 runs to 13 residues. CDR3 protein: CASSEAWTGTSYF. For the CDR3, the DNA is TGTGCCAGCAGTGAAGCTTGGACAGGGACGTCGTATTTT. The whole variable domain, remainder taken from reference TRBV2 and TRBJ2-3, is EPEVTQTPSHQVTQMGQEVILRCVPISNHLYFYWYRQILGQKVEFLVSFYNNEISEKSEIFDDQFSVERPDGSNFTLKIRSTKLEDSAMYFCASSEAWTGTSYFGPGTRLTVL.

The J gene is TRBJ1-2, the V gene TRBV5-4; 7 bases line up with TRBD1. The CDR3 is 15 amino acids. The V gene's germline CDR1 is SGHNT and CDR2 YYREEE (reference sequence). V lost 1 base, J lost 4 bases, and 7 bases stayed unmatched. The DNA of the CDR3 is TGTGCCAGCAGCTTGTGGGTCCAGGGGGGCTATGGCTACACCTTC. Its protein product is CASSLWVQGGYGYTF.

This clone was recorded once. V and J are TRBV18 and TRBJ2-7, with 12 bases aligning to TRBD2. CDR1 and CDR2 (germline): KGHSH, LQKENI. Germline trimming cut 3 bases from V and 6 bases from J; bases unmatched to any gene: 9. This CDR3 has 16 residues. The CDR3 loop is CASSPERLAGAGEQYF. The CDR3 DNA reads as TGTGCCAGCTCACCCGAGAGACTAGCGGGGGCGGGCGAGCAGTACTTC.

V usage is TRBV6-6 and J usage is TRBJ2-3; D perhaps matches TRBD1 (5 bases). With 5 bases removed from V and 4 bases from J, the gap between germline ends came to 7 bases. The CDR3 loop spans 12 amino acids. CDR1 MNHNY and CDR2 SVGAGI come from the germline V gene (reference sequence). The DNA for the CDR3 is TGTGCCAGCAGTGGGGCGGCAGATACGCAGTATTTT. Translated: CASSGAADTQYF.

The chain links TRBV7-8 to TRBJ2-5; the D is unclear. Trimming took 3 bases from V and 4 from J, leaving 6 bases between them. CDR3 length: 12 amino acids. Looked up from germline, CDR1 is SGHVS and CDR2 is FQNEAQ. CDR3: CASSLSRETQYF. The CDR3 DNA follows: TGTGCCAGCAGCTTGTCCCGAGAGACCCAGTACTTC.

V and J are TRBV18 and TRBJ1-1; D perhaps matches TRBD1 (5 bases). The CDR3 has 14 amino acids. The germline V and J ends were trimmed by 2 bases and 4 bases, with 11 bases remaining between them. The germline gives CDR1 KGHSH, CDR2 LQKENI. The DNA for the CDR3 is TGTGCCAGCTCACCAAATCCGGGGGTCACTGAAGCTTTCTTT. Its protein is CASSPNPGVTEAFF. The complete variable domain, with remaining parts taken from reference TRBV18 and TRBJ1-1, reads NAGVMQNPRHLVRRRGQEARLRCSPMKGHSHVYWYRQLPEEGLKFMVYLQKENIIDESGMPKERFSAEFPKEGPSILRIQQVVRGDSAAYFCASSPNPGVTEAFFGQGTRLTVV.

This sequence joins TRBV29-1 and TRBJ2-3; D might be TRBD2 (5 bases). Trimming removed 7 bases at V and 1 base at J, with 9 bases between. The CDR3 has 12 amino acids. Germline-derived CDR1 and CDR2 are SQVTM and ANQGSEA. This chain's CDR3 is CSGVGGTDTQYF. DNA for the CDR3: TGCAGCGGTGTCGGGGGCACAGATACGCAGTATTTT.

The chain employs TRBV2 and TRBJ2-2; D is undetermined. The CDR3 length is 16 residues. V was trimmed by 0 bases and J by 3 bases, leaving 11 bases between them. Germline loops: CDR1 SNHLY, CDR2 FYNNEI. The CDR3 DNA sequence: TGTGCCAGCAGTGAAGCGCTTGGGCAGTACACCGGGGAGCTGTTTTTT. This codes for CASSEALGQYTGELFF.

The V and J genes are TRBV5-1 and TRBJ1-1, with 9 bases identical to TRBD1. V gave up 5 bases and J gave up 5 bases; unmatched junction bases: 10. CDR1 and CDR2 from the germline V gene are SGHRS and YFSETQ. This CDR3 is 15 amino acids long. The CDR3 DNA sequence: TGCGCCAGCAGGGGCGCACAGGGGGCTGAGACTGAAGCTTTCTTT. Residues: CASRGAQGAETEAFF.